Listed here are 5 T cell receptor beta chains from one sample, sequenced in a study of T-cell reconstitution after alpha-beta-depleted transplantation in children. TCRbeta library preparation incorporated unique molecular identifiers. TCRdb reprocessed the PCR reads with MiXCR, giving one entry per CDR3 protein. The sample records a few hundred thousand distinct CDR3 sequences, around 27% being singletons. The material was PBMCs, obtained before TCRalphabeta/CD19-depleted stem cell transplant. The source is a boy younger than two with Wiskott-Aldrich syndrome, due to receive a stem cell transplant.

The V call is TRBV7-2, the J call TRBJ1-3; D remains ambiguous. Per germline, CDR1 SGHTA and CDR2 FQGNSA. The CDR3 consists of 17 residues. V gave up 5 bases and J gave up 1 base, with 18 bases separating them. The CDR3 is CASSPRFLYRSGNTIYF. The CDR3 nucleotides read TGTGCCAGCAGCCCTAGGTTCCTATACCGATCTGGAAACACCATATATTTT.

The V call is TRBV7-2, the J call TRBJ1-2; 9 nucleotides agree with TRBD1. CDR1 and CDR2 from the germline V gene are SGHTA and FQGNSA. The V segment lost 0 bases and the J segment 4 bases; nucleotides outside the gene matches: 6. The CDR3 contains 16 residues. The CDR3 bases are TGTGCCAGCAGCTTAGCTACAGGGGGCGCGAGCTATGGCTACACCTTC. Its translation: CASSLATGGASYGYTF.

This chain joins TRBV5-5 and TRBJ1-1; D not certain. The CDR3 length is 15 residues. Trimming removed 6 bases from V and 5 bases from J, with 20 bases in between. Looked up from germline, CDR1 is SGHKS and CDR2 is YYEKEE (reference sequence). As DNA, the CDR3 is TGTGCCAGCACCCTGACCCCTGGCCCTCGGACTGAAGCTTTCTTT. Translation gives CASTLTPGPRTEAFF.

This chain uses TRBV5-1 with TRBJ2-1; no clear D gene. The CDR3 has 14 amino acids. Looked up from germline, CDR1 is SGHRS and CDR2 is YFSETQ. V lost 4 bases to trimming and J lost 5 bases, with 13 bases between them. The CDR3 sequence is CASSPAGRNNEQFF. The CDR3 nucleotides are TGCGCCAGCAGCCCCGCCGGACGCAACAATGAGCAGTTCTTC.

This clonotype has a handful of counts. The genes are TRBV7-6 and TRBJ1-3; 8 bases fit TRBD1. Trimming cost V 3 bases and J 3 bases; bases outside gene matches: 1. This CDR3 spans 14 amino acids. Germline values: CDR1 SGHVS, CDR2 FNYEAQ. CDR3 DNA sequence: TGTGCCAGCAGCTTGACAGGGGATGGAAACACCATATATTTT. Translated: CASSLTGDGNTIYF.